The 32 T cell receptor beta chains reported below all come from one sample, sequenced in a study of T cell repertoires in cytomegalovirus infection. No cognate antigen is known for these TCRs. TCRdb analysed the reads with MiXCR anew, one entry per CDR3 protein. The data contain about 310,000 distinct CDR3 sequences, around 25% of them singletons. Sample: cultured PBMCs, taken from culture after CMV antigen stimulation. These receptors were collected from a human donor in good health (CMV status not recorded). Some clones in this sample may be carry-over from other donors' samples.

The gene calls are TRBV14 and TRBJ2-1, with a possible D match to TRBD2 (6 bases). V was shortened by 2 bases and J by 5 bases, with 19 bases between the two germline ends. The CDR3 contains 17 residues. Germline assignment: CDR1 SGHDN and CDR2 FVKESK. The CDR3, as DNA: TGTGCCAGCAGCCAAAACTATCTAGCGAGAGGGGACAATGAGCAGTTCTTC. Translation: CASSQNYLARGDNEQFF.

This clonotype was detected only a few times. The rearrangement links TRBV7-2 to TRBJ1-2; D remains ambiguous. Per the germline V gene, CDR1 is SGHTA and CDR2 is FQGNSA. V was shortened by 2 bases and J by 5 bases, with 18 bases between the two germline ends. The CDR3 has 16 residues. CDR3 region: CASSLSFPPELYGYTF. CDR3 coding DNA: TGTGCCAGCAGCTTAAGTTTTCCGCCAGAACTTTATGGCTACACCTTC.

The CDR3 region has the DNA TGTGCCAGCAGCCTCAGCCCGGGGGAGGGTTATACGCAGTATTTT. It yields the protein CASSLSPGEGYTQYF. This chain uses TRBV7-3 with TRBJ2-3, with TRBD2 matching over 7 bases. V lost 5 bases, J lost 7 bases, and 12 bases stayed unmatched. This CDR3 has 15 residues. Germline CDR1 SGHTA, CDR2 FQGTGA.

This clonotype was seen a handful of times. The V and J genes are TRBV10-3 and TRBJ2-5, with D possibly matching TRBD1 (5 bases). With 0 bases removed from V and 1 base from J, the gap between germline ends came to 12 bases. Germline V gene sequence: CDR1 ENHRY, CDR2 SYGVKD. The length of the CDR3 is 16 residues. CDR3 DNA: TGTGCCATCAGTGAGTCCATTGGTCAGGGCCAAGAGACCCAGTACTTC. Translation gives CAISESIGQGQETQYF.

There are a few counts of this clonotype. V gene TRBV6-1 combines with J gene TRBJ2-7, with D maybe TRBD1 (6 bases). This CDR3 has 13 amino acids. Germline V gives CDR1 MNHNS, CDR2 SASEGT. Trimming took off 11 bases at V and 7 bases at J, with 21 bases between the two ends. The CDR3 sequence is CARFQGRSGEQYF. The DNA for the CDR3 is TGTGCCCGATTTCAGGGGCGATCTGGAGAGCAGTACTTC.

This chain connects TRBV12-3 or TRBV12-4 to TRBJ2-3, with a weak D call TRBD2 (5 bases). CDR3 length: 13 amino acids. Trimming cost V 5 bases and J 6 bases, with 12 bases left between them. The CDR3 here is CASSLPPGDTQYF. The CDR3 DNA reads TGTGCCAGCAGTCTCCCCCCGGGGGATACGCAGTATTTT.

This clonotype has only a few counts. CDR3 region: CASSVESNSPLHF. DNA for the CDR3: TGTGCCAGCAGCGTAGAAAGTAATTCACCCCTCCACTTT. The gene calls are TRBV9 and TRBJ1-6; D is ambiguous. Germline V gene data show CDR1 as SGDLS and CDR2 as YYNGEE. V was cut by 0 bases and J by 6 bases, with 4 bases left in between. The CDR3 totals 13 residues.

Details on this clonotype: One junction end does not reproduce the germline sequence, and a read error may be involved. V gene TRBV28 combines with J gene TRBJ2-2, with D perhaps matching TRBD2 (5 bases). The germline CDR1 and CDR2 sequences are MDHEN and SYDVKM. The length of the CDR3 is 19 residues. In nucleotides, the CDR3 is TGTGCCAACAGTTGGGCCCACCAATATAGCGTTTCGAACACCGGGGAGCTGTTTTTT. Amino acids: CANSWAHQYSVSNTGELFF. The variable domain in full, completed from reference TRBV28 and TRBJ2-2, reads DVKVTQSSRYLVKRTGEKVFLECVQDMDHENMFWYRQDPGLGLRLIYFSYDVKMKEKGDIPEGYSVSREKKERFSLILESASTNQTSMYLCANSWAHQYSVSNTGELFFGEGSRLTVL.

This clonotype was picked up a small number of times. The V call is TRBV20-1, the J call TRBJ2-5, with 8 positions matching TRBD1. The CDR3 is made up of 13 amino acids. Germline loops: CDR1 DFQATT, CDR2 SNEGSKA (reference sequence). V was clipped by 5 bases and J by 4 bases; unmatched bases: 6. CDR3 nucleotide sequence: TGCAGTGCTTCCGACAGGGGAAGAGAGACCCAGTACTTC. It is translated as CSASDRGRETQYF.

This clonotype occurred a few times. The rearrangement uses TRBV6-1 and TRBJ2-3; D might be TRBD2 (6 bases). V lost 5 bases and J 6 bases, leaving 15 bases between the germline ends. This CDR3 spans 14 amino acids. The V gene's germline CDR1 is MNHNS and CDR2 SASEGT. CDR3 amino acids: CASSRDWELDTQYF. CDR3 coding DNA: TGTGCCAGCAGTCGGGACTGGGAGTTGGATACGCAGTATTTT.

As for this clonotype: One end of the junction varies from germline; a read error may be responsible. The V gene is TRBV7-2, the J gene TRBJ2-5, with 10 bases matching TRBD2. The CDR3 spans 13 residues. CDR1 and CDR2 from the germline V gene are SGHTA and FQGNSA. Here the CDR3 reads CASSLAGGGLAEF. Here the CDR3 DNA reads TGTGCCAGCAGCTTAGCGGGGGGTGGACTAGCGGAATTC.

The rearrangement joins TRBV28 to TRBJ1-1; no clear D gene. Germline CDR1 is MDHEN and CDR2 is SYDVKM. This CDR3 region has 13 residues. The ends were cut back, 5 bases at V and 1 base at J, with 8 bases in the middle. The CDR3 DNA follows: TGTGCCAGCAGTGGGCACACGAACACTGAAGCTTTCTTT. Residues: CASSGHTNTEAFF.

In its sample, this clonotype was seen a few times. This chain uses TRBV30 with TRBJ2-7; 8 bases agree with TRBD1. The CDR3 is 14 amino acids. The germline CDR1 and CDR2 sequences are GTSNPN and SVGIG (reference sequence). Losses at the gene ends were 5 bases for V and 2 bases for J; bases not matched to a gene: 8. The CDR3 coding sequence is TGTGCCTGGGGTCCCAGGGGGCTGCCCTACGAGCAGTACTTC. Translated: CAWGPRGLPYEQYF.

The sample holds a few counts of this clonotype. V is TRBV7-8 and J is TRBJ1-2, with 9 bases fitting TRBD1. Germline V gives CDR1 SGHVS, CDR2 FQNEAQ. This CDR3 has 16 amino acids. Unmatched junction bases numbered 5, after V lost 1 base and J lost 2 bases. CDR3 amino acids: CASSLGTGGFNYGYTF. The CDR3 DNA sequence: TGTGCCAGCAGCTTAGGTACAGGGGGCTTCAACTATGGCTACACCTTC. Full variable domain (remainder filled in from reference TRBV7-8 and TRBJ1-2): GAGVSQSPRYKVAKRGQDVALRCDPISGHVSLFWYQQALGQGPEFLTYFQNEAQLDKSGLPSDRFFAERPEGSVSTLKIQRTQQEDSAVYLCASSLGTGGFNYGYTFGSGTRLTVV.

The DNA for the CDR3 is TGTGCCAGCAGCACTCAGATGGGGTTTCCGTTCTTC. Protein product: CASSTQMGFPFF. This chain uses TRBV27 with TRBJ2-1; D remains unclear. The germline V gene encodes CDR1 MNHEY and CDR2 SMNVEV (reference sequence). The V and J ends lost 6 bases and 15 bases respectively, with 18 bases between them. The CDR3 sequence is 12 residues long.

CDR3 sequence reads: CASSHSSGQETQYF. The DNA of the CDR3 is TGTGCCAGCTCACATAGCTCTGGCCAAGAGACCCAGTACTTC. The chain combines TRBV18 with TRBJ2-5; no reliable D call. Germline values: CDR1 KGHSH, CDR2 LQKENI. Trimming shortened V by 4 bases and J by 1 base, and 10 bases separated the two germline ends. This CDR3 is built from 14 residues.

This clonotype turned up a few times. This chain uses TRBV5-6 with TRBJ2-7; no definite D call. Germline-derived CDR1 and CDR2 are SGHDT and YYEEEE. The CDR3 is made up of 15 amino acids. V was clipped by 6 bases and J by 7 bases, with 23 bases between them. This chain's CDR3 is CASTLRFFGSGEQYV. CDR3 bases: TGTGCCAGCACCCTCAGGTTCTTTGGGTCCGGTGAGCAGTACGTC.

This clonotype was counted between two and nine times. The chain couples TRBV6-5 to TRBJ2-2; 8 bases match TRBD1. The germline CDR1 and CDR2 sequences are MNHEY and SVGAGI. V was pared by 8 bases and J by 4 bases, with 9 bases of the junction left unmatched. The CDR3 contains 15 residues. The chain's CDR3 is CASQRQGAGTGELFF. CDR3 bases: TGTGCCAGCCAACGGCAGGGGGCAGGCACCGGGGAGCTGTTTTTT.

This clonotype occurred many times. The chain employs TRBV24-1 and TRBJ2-3; TRBD2 aligns across 14 bases. The trim removed 2 bases at V and 2 bases at J, leaving 5 bases unmatched. The CDR3 length is 18 residues. Per the germline V gene, CDR1 is KGHDR and CDR2 is SFDVKD. The CDR3 nucleotides read TGTGCCACCAGTGATTGGGGGACTAGCGGGGGATACACAGATACGCAGTATTTT. This encodes CATSDWGTSGGYTDTQYF.

The CDR3 spells CASNPADRFWPDQPQHF. CDR3 nucleotide sequence: TGTGCCAGTAACCCCGCGGACAGGTTCTGGCCCGATCAGCCCCAGCATTTT. The chain joins TRBV19 to TRBJ1-5; 7 bases map to TRBD1. The V segment lost 7 bases and the J segment 5 bases; nucleotides outside the gene matches: 17. The CDR3 is made up of 17 amino acids. Germline CDR1 LNHDA, CDR2 SQIVND (reference sequence).

In its sample, this clonotype was seen many times. V gene TRBV11-3 combines with J gene TRBJ2-7, with a tentative D call TRBD1 (5 bases). Germline lookup yields CDR1 SGHNT and CDR2 YENEEA. This CDR3 has 15 residues. The V end was cut by 0 bases, the J end by 3 bases, with 12 bases between. CDR3 region: CASSLEAQGFYEQYV. As DNA, the CDR3 is TGTGCCAGCAGCTTAGAAGCCCAGGGTTTCTACGAGCAGTACGTC.

The chain combines TRBV4-3 with TRBJ2-2; 12 nucleotides align to TRBD1. Germline CDR1 and CDR2: LGHNA and YSLEER. V was pared by 3 bases and J by 6 bases, with 5 bases of the junction left unmatched. The CDR3 is 16 residues long. In nucleotides, the CDR3 is TGCGCCAGCAGCCACGGGACAGGGGGCGCCCCCGGGGAGCTGTTTTTT. Translating gives CASSHGTGGAPGELFF.

This clonotype came up a few times. CDR3 region: CSVEIGGNYGYTF. CDR3 in DNA: TGCAGCGTTGAGATCGGGGGGAACTATGGCTACACCTTC. V is TRBV29-1 and J is TRBJ1-2, with TRBD1 as a possible D gene (5 bases). CDR1 is SQVTM, CDR2 ANQGSEA, per germline. The CDR3 has 13 residues. V gave up 3 bases and J gave up 2 bases, with 10 bases separating them.

J is TRBJ2-1 and V is TRBV12-3 or TRBV12-4; TRBD1 or TRBD2 may be the D gene (5 bases each). The germline V and J ends were trimmed by 3 bases and 0 bases, with 9 bases remaining between them. The CDR3 sequence is 15 residues long. In DNA, the CDR3 is TGTGCCAGCAGTTTTACTGGGGGCTCCTACAATGAGCAGTTCTTC. This gives the protein CASSFTGGSYNEQFF.

The V call is TRBV19, the J call TRBJ2-1, with 9 positions matching TRBD2. The CDR3 spans 17 residues. With 7 bases clipped from V and 0 bases from J, the junction kept 10 bases outside the gene matches. Germline CDR1 and CDR2: LNHDA and SQIVND (reference sequence). CDR3 in DNA: TGTGCCAGTAAAATAAGTAGCGGGAGTGCCTCCTACAATGAGCAGTTCTTC. It translates to CASKISSGSASYNEQFF.

V is TRBV24-1 and J is TRBJ1-2; a weak D match, TRBD1 (6 bases). The CDR3 covers 15 residues. V was clipped by 3 bases and J by 8 bases, with 18 bases between them. In germline, CDR1 is KGHDR, CDR2 SFDVKD. Here the CDR3 DNA reads TGTGCCACCAGTGATGGGGCGGGGGCATATGAAGGCTACACCTTC. This codes for CATSDGAGAYEGYTF.

V usage is TRBV6-5 and J usage is TRBJ2-1; perhaps TRBD2 as D (5 bases). This CDR3 comprises 15 residues. Germline V CDR1 and CDR2: MNHEY, SVGAGI. V was shortened by 5 bases and J by 0 bases, with 11 bases between the two germline ends. As DNA, the CDR3 is TGTGCCAGCAGTAGGAGAGGGCCCTCCTACAATGAGCAGTTCTTC. Its translation: CASSRRGPSYNEQFF.

The chain couples TRBV28 to TRBJ1-2, with TRBD1 as a possible D gene (5 bases). CDR1 and CDR2 (germline): MDHEN, SYDVKM. V was shortened by 7 bases and J by 6 bases, with 24 bases between the two germline ends. The CDR3 spans 16 residues. The CDR3 here is CASILMGGPGGDGYTF. Here the CDR3 DNA reads TGTGCCAGCATTTTGATGGGGGGTCCGGGTGGTGATGGCTACACCTTC.

V and J are TRBV11-2 and TRBJ1-1; D not certain. Trimming shortened V by 2 bases and J by 4 bases, and 17 bases separated the two germline ends. The V gene's germline CDR1 is SGHAT and CDR2 FQNNGV. The CDR3 length is 16 residues. DNA of the CDR3: TGTGCCAGCAGCTTATTAAGGCACGATTTAAGCACTGAAGCTTTCTTT. It encodes CASSLLRHDLSTEAFF.

This clonotype occurred a few times. This chain uses TRBV28 with TRBJ2-7, with 8 positions matching TRBD1. The ends lost 6 bases at V and 3 bases at J; junction bases unmatched: 4. Germline V gene data show CDR1 as MDHEN and CDR2 as SYDVKM. The length of the CDR3 is 13 residues. CDR3 loop: CASRQGVNYEQYF. The CDR3 bases are TGTGCCAGCAGACAGGGGGTAAACTACGAGCAGTACTTC.

J is TRBJ2-7 and V is TRBV15; D unresolved. V was shortened by 1 base and J by 5 bases, with 6 bases between the two germline ends. The CDR3 extends over 12 amino acids. Looked up from germline, CDR1 is LNHNV and CDR2 is YYDKDF (reference sequence). This CDR3 is CATSRVGDEQYF. The CDR3, as DNA: TGTGCCACCAGCAGAGTTGGGGACGAGCAGTACTTC.

This clonotype occurred many times. The V gene is TRBV7-8, the J gene TRBJ2-2, with D perhaps TRBD2 (7 bases). The V gene's germline CDR1 is SGHVS and CDR2 FQNEAQ. This CDR3 region has 16 residues. V was pared by 5 bases and J by 5 bases, with 18 bases between. CDR3 DNA sequence: TGTGCCAGCAGCCCGGGGGGCAGGGGTTTAACCGGGGAGCTGTTTTTT. Its translation is CASSPGGRGLTGELFF.